What follows is one TCR beta chain and its context. Which antigen it targets is not known. Per-base qualities were not stored, and no clone one base away is much larger. This sample was taken from a study of cytomegalovirus exposure and HLA in healthy donors (dated by TCRdb to about 2017). Turning to the overall study: An earlier analysis of around 600 of the donors reported about 290 Gb of sequence data and roughly 100 million unique TCR beta sequences from approximately 180 million T cells. Every repertoire in the discovery cohort had been generated on one and the same sequencing platform. Of the approximately 400 genotyped donors, roughly 76% were placed in the genetic ancestry cluster associated with self-reported Caucasian donors. Donor age, sex, ethnicity and CMV serostatus were compiled together with the repertoire data. Across under 500 genotyped donors of the cohort, an average of roughly 200,000 unique TCR beta nucleotide sequences per donor were sequenced, and roughly 20% of those sequences were non-productive. The study was designed to test whether signatures of past pathogen exposure could be identified by cataloging public T cell receptors. Rather than drawing on any new phenotypic data, the later analysis identified candidate immune exposures from TCR beta sequences and the way those sequences occurred across donors. Besides the first cohort of roughly 700 subjects, a separate validation cohort made up of 120 or so different subjects was used. An earlier analysis of approximately 500 of the donors applied high-throughput TCR beta sequencing to assess whether each TCR beta V gene segment acted as functional or pseudogenic. The study combined high-throughput TCR immunosequencing, statistical association of individual TCRs with disease status, and machine learning to predict cytomegalovirus infection status. The number of donors typed differed by locus, with roughly 620-630 for A, B, C, DRB1 and DQB1, more than 500 for DQA1, about 610 for DPA1, and under 490 for DPB1. A handful of DR-DQ haplotypes were treated as single units for association and clustering because of strong linkage in the cohort. To study patterns of TCR occurrence, a later analysis re-analyzed previously published TCR beta repertoires from just over 650 donors and added high-resolution HLA genotyping. Both class I and class II loci were covered by HLA typing, at four-digit resolution. The T cell repertoires of about 700 subjects were profiled by immunosequencing and related to cytomegalovirus serostatus. Genome-wide SNP genotypes for about 60% of the roughly 700 donors were used in a later genetic analysis, which treated that subset as a discovery cohort. Around 330 gigabases of sequencing data and around 85 million unique TCR sequences made up an early release that covered around 640 HLA-typed donors. Overall study results and their limits: The study gave a list of roughly 150 TCR beta chains associated with cytomegalovirus. A group of highly shared sequence variants was considered likely to be a technical artifact of the sequencing pipeline. A further reported finding was that TCR beta sequences accurately predicted the HLA-A and HLA-B alleles for most subjects in the first cohort. V-gene and J-gene trimming of TCR beta chains was associated with a missense DCLRE1C variant in a later genetic analysis, and the association was replicated in an independent cohort. Compared with equally common non-associated chains, HLA-associated TCR beta chains in a later analysis were more clonally expanded and had lower generation probabilities. Roughly uniform sequencing depth across donors was assumed in presence/absence analyses, although this assumption may not hold. Strong co-occurrence of HLA alleles, especially DR and DQ, made assigning TCR associations to individual alleles difficult. In this cohort, only TCR beta chains were sequenced, and detectable features were limited by the absence of alpha or paired-chain data. In a later analysis, the rate of TCR association differed among HLA loci, with DRB1 alleles having the most associated TCRs and HLA-C alleles having the fewest. A later genetic analysis reported fewer N-insertions in productive TCRs among donors in an Asian-associated ancestry cluster than the approximately 670-donor mean. Broadly in line with IMGT annotations, most TCR beta V segments showed up in productive rearrangements about 90% or about 30% of the time in an earlier analysis of several hundred of the donors. Because counts were too low, about 17 rarely observed V segments, including chromosome 9 orphons, were excluded from the earlier analysis of roughly 580 of the donors. Because some donors lacked HLA typing at each locus, the association tests relied only on the typed subset. The authors suggested that the approach could potentially be generalized to other disease states and immunological phenotypes. The classifier was reported to diagnose cytomegalovirus status with high specificity and sensitivity in both the original cohort and the validation cohort. While some public TCRs were present in many individuals, most TCR sequences turned up only very rarely across donors. Specific HLA alleles were associated with 15,000 to 20,000 TCR beta sequences at a false discovery rate of 0.05 in a later analysis. For the cohort, immune exposure information was limited to CMV serostatus. Most CMV-associated TCR beta chains appeared to be HLA-restricted in a later analysis, and the HLA associations seemed to be driven largely by CMV exposure. Correlated functional status among segregating V segments might reflect linkage disequilibrium, but an unknown experimental factor could not be ruled out. In vitro tests confirmed that a few of the cytomegalovirus-associated TCR beta chains recognize cytomegalovirus antigens. In a later analysis, several top co-occurrence clusters were reported to appear linked to parvovirus B19, influenza, CMV and Epstein-Barr virus.

The cohort was made up of approximately 670 healthy bone marrow donors. At the time of sampling, all cohort members were nominally healthy, though unrecorded immune exposures were likely present. The donor tested CMV seronegative and was one of the 352 seronegative cohort members. Each donor provided a peripheral blood sample, and peripheral blood mononuclear cells were used for TCR beta sequencing. Genomic DNA was extracted from the blood cell samples with the Qiagen DNeasy Blood Extraction Kit. Library method: the immunoSEQ multiplex PCR assay. For the multiplex PCR, a mixture combining 60 forward primers for TCR Vbeta segments and 13 reverse primers for TCR Jbeta segments was used. The CDR3 region of rearranged TCR beta genes was amplified from genomic DNA by a multiplex PCR assay. On the Illumina HiSeq System, the amplified TCR beta libraries were sequenced as 87-base-pair reads. The study's processing was this. A later analysis counted about 80 million unique TCR beta chains across the 640 or so repertoires, and around 12 million of these chains were shared by at least two donors. To remove PCR and sequencing errors, raw reads were error-corrected and collapsed into unique sequences using a nearest-neighbor algorithm that merged closely related sequences. Alignment of CDR3 sequences to IMGT reference sequences was used to assign V, D and J gene segments. For a sequence to be retained, at least a six-nucleotide match to both a V gene segment and a J gene segment was required. Rearrangements were called productive when the CDR3 lacked stop codons and stayed in frame with V and J; all others were non-productive. Following IMGT convention, CDR3 was defined as the stretch from the second conserved V-encoded cysteine to the conserved J-encoded phenylalanine. The earlier analysis of 587 of the donors excluded any sequence lacking an unambiguous match to a single V gene segment. An earlier analysis of 500 to 700 of the donors classified V segments as functional when productive rearrangements were above 56.7% and as segregating when the standard deviation between donors was above 5%. A statistical classification framework was developed to diagnose cytomegalovirus status using the catalog of TCR beta chain sequences. In a later analysis, V and J genes were assigned by comparing TCR nucleotide sequences against IMGT/GENE-DB human TR gene sequences. Using the TCRdist pipeline, a later analysis assigned CDR3 sequences along with most-parsimonious VDJ recombination scenarios. A later analysis defined each TCR beta chain by its CDR3 amino acid sequence plus V-gene family, and excluded reads lacking a unique V-gene family. To address suspected cross-contamination and a sequencing artifact, a later analysis removed roughly 640 highly shared, low-generation-probability nucleotide sequences. In a later analysis, a clonal expansion index for each public chain was calculated from normalized within-repertoire ranks of inferred template counts. A later analysis computed generation probabilities with a VDJ recombination model fitted to out-of-frame rearrangements, and checked the results against IGoR. A later analysis scored TCR-TCR, TCR-HLA and TCR-CMV co-occurrence with hypergeometric tests, applying a repertoire-size bias correction to TCR pairs. To estimate false discovery rates, a later analysis permuted the HLA or CMV assignments 20 times. A later analysis grouped co-occurring TCRs with DBSCAN, adding TCRdist sequence similarity when clustering within HLA-allele-positive subsets. Repertoires with fewer than 30,000 or more than 120,000 public chains were left out of co-occurrence clustering, as were a handful of repertoires with anomalous nucleotide sharing. In TCRdb, the immuneACCESS table is reduced to in-frame sequences with V and J assigned. These tables do not hold every clone; where another copy was compared, an unresolved V gene accounts for under half, and the others remain unexplained. The V and J calls and clone size come from that table; D and trimming were worked out from the DNA. The sample table records 150,000 to 200,000 clones; around 81% of these occur just once. Less than 2% of the sample is held by the ten biggest clonotypes.

The sequence was collected from a man between 18 and 35 years old in good health and CMV-seronegative. Material: PBMCs.

The nucleotides are TGTGCCAGCAGTGCCCGGGACAGGGAAGGTTACGAGCAGTACTTC. This yields the protein CASSARDREGYEQYF. The chain is assembled from TRBV6-1 and TRBJ2-5, with 9 central nucleotides matching TRBD1. The J call may be wrong; the DNA end is better matched by TRBJ2-7. CDR1 MNHNS and CDR2 SASEGT are derived from the germline V gene. From its cysteine to its phenylalanine, the CDR3 spans 15 amino acids. Of the read, only the CDR3 DNA is kept; its 45 bases are in frame from base 1.